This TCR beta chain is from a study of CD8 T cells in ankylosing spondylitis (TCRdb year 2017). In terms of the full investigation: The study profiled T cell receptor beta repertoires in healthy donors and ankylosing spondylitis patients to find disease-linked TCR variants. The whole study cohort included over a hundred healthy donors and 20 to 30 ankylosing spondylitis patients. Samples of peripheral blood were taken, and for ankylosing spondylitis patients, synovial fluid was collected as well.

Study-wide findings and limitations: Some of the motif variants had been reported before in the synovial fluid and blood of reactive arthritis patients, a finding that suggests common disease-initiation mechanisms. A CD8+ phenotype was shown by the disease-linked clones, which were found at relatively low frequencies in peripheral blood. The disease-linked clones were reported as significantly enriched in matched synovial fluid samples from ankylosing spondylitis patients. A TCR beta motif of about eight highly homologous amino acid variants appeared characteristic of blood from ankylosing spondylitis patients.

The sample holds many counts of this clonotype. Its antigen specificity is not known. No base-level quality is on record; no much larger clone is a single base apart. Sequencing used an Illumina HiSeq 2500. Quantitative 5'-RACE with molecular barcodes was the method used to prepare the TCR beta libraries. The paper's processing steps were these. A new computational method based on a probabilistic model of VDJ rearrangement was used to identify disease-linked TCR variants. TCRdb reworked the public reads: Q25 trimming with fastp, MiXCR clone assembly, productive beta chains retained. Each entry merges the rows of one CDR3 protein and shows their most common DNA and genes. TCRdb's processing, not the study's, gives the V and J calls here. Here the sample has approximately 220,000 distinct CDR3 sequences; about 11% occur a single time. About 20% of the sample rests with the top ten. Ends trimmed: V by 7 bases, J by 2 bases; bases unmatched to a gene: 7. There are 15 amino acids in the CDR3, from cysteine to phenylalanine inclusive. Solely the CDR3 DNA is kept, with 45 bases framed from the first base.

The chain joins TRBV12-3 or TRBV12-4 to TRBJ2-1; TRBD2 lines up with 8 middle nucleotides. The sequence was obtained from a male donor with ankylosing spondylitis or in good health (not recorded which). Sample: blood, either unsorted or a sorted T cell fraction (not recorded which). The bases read TGTGCCAGCATCGAAGTGCGGGGGGCCTACAATGAGCAGTTCTTC. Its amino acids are CASIEVRGAYNEQFF.